This T cell receptor (beta chain) comes out of a study of beta chain features in type 1 diabetes. Study-level results: Any HLA-type effect on TCRB rearrangement remained unresolved here.

CD45RO/CCR7/CD25/CD127/CD95/CD27 separated CD4+ naive, central memory, regulatory and stem cell-like memory cells by sorting. Purity exceeding 95% was reached by all sorted populations. With 9 bases removed from V and 7 bases from J, the gap between germline ends came to 11 bases. There are 11 residues in the CDR3. Germline CDR1 reads SGDLS; CDR2 reads YYNGEE. The sample holds a few counts of this clone. Its antigen is not known. The sequenced template was cDNA made from the entire isolated RNA. Method: immunoSEQ multiplex PCR; TCRdb's copy keeps in-frame clones and lacks some. The sample contains about 900,000 clones, around a sixth of which appear only once.

This clonotype originated in a woman younger than 30 in good health. Sequencing was carried out using naive CD4+ T cells from blood. V gene TRBV9 combines with J gene TRBJ1-5; maybe TRBD1 (5 bases). In nucleotides, the CDR3 is TGTGCCAACCCGAAGGGGCAGCCCCAGCATTTT. Encoded protein: CANPKGQPQHF.